Reported below is one TCR beta chain. Its antigen is undetermined. A junction boundary mismatches the germline segment, possibly from a read error. The donors were in the 120-subject validation cohort, distinct from the approximately 700-subject first cohort. Germline V gene lookup returns CDR1 MNHNS and CDR2 SASEGT. The CDR3 consists of 14 residues. The entry originates in a study of cytomegalovirus exposure and HLA in healthy donors. Notes on the study in general: In a later analysis, first-cohort TCR clusters were found to tend to co-occur in the approximately 120 validation repertoires. Despite most TCR sequences being rare, some public TCRs occurred in many donors.

Data came from immunoSEQ multiplex PCR; TCRdb stores just in-frame clones and leaves some out. The table shows hundreds of thousands of clones, with roughly 87% occurring only once. This TCR was sampled from a woman aged 18-35 years in good health and CMV-seropositive. The sample taken for sequencing was PBMCs. V gene TRBV6-1 combines with J gene TRBJ2-7; 7 bases match TRBD1. CDR3 amino acids: CASSEDRVSYEQYF. DNA for the CDR3: TGTGCCAGCAGCGAAGACAGGGTTTCCTACGAGCAGTACTTC.